The 23 T cell receptor beta chains given below trace back to one sample, sequenced in a study of blood T cell repertoires in COVID-19. TCRdb's table, derived via immunoSEQ multiplex PCR, lists solely in-frame clones and lacks some. The data show around 250,000 clones, with about 90% seen just once and about 4% held by the top ten. The sample was PBMCs or T cells enriched from blood (not recorded which). The receptors come from a woman in her 30s with acute COVID-19.

J is TRBJ2-7 and V is TRBV10-3, with 8 bases that match TRBD1. This CDR3 has 15 residues. CDR1 and CDR2 (germline): ENHRY, SYGVKD. The J segment lost 5 bases and the V segment lost 0 bases, leaving 6 bases of the junction unmatched. CDR3 loop: CAISESGQGADEQYF. The CDR3 coding sequence is TGTGCCATCAGTGAGTCTGGGCAGGGGGCTGACGAGCAGTACTTC.

This chain links TRBV5-1 with TRBJ1-1; 7 positions match TRBD1. CDR1 SGHRS and CDR2 YFSETQ come from the germline V gene. The length of the CDR3 is 15 residues. The V and J ends lost 1 base and 4 bases, in that order; junction bases with no gene match: 7. The CDR3 reads CASSLSNPGGTEAFF. CDR3 bases: TGCGCCAGCAGCTTGTCCAACCCAGGGGGCACTGAAGCTTTCTTT.

About this clone: Compared with germline, one end of the junction differs, possibly owing to a read error. The chain joins TRBV4-2 to TRBJ2-3; D is perhaps TRBD1 (6 bases). CDR3 size: 16 residues. Germline CDR1 and CDR2: LGHNA and YNFKEQ. This CDR3 is CASTQENRVGADTQYF. For the CDR3, the DNA is TGTGCCAGCACCCAAGAAAACAGGGTAGGCGCAGATACGCAGTATTTT.

The V and J genes are TRBV7-9 and TRBJ1-4; 7 nucleotides match TRBD1. The germline gives CDR1 SEHNR, CDR2 FQNEAQ (reference sequence). The trim removed 5 bases at V and 8 bases at J, leaving 8 bases unmatched. This CDR3 region has 14 residues. CDR3 DNA: TGTGCCAGCAGCCGGACAGGCTCGGAAGAAAAACTGTTTTTT. Translation gives CASSRTGSEEKLFF.

This chain connects TRBV27 to TRBJ2-7, with 10 bases aligning to TRBD1. The CDR3 has 15 amino acids. Germline loops: CDR1 MNHEY, CDR2 SMNVEV (reference sequence). The V gene end was trimmed by 5 bases and the J gene end by 4 bases; junction bases not matched to a gene: 8. CDR3 DNA: TGTGCCAGCAGTCCCCGGACAGGGGGTTCTTACGAGCAGTACTTC. It specifies CASSPRTGGSYEQYF.

This clone was found a few times. The chain couples TRBV7-2 to TRBJ2-2; 7 nucleotides align to TRBD1. Trimming took 5 bases from V and 6 from J; bases not matched to a gene: 3. Germline CDR1 and CDR2: SGHTA and FQGNSA. There are 13 residues in the CDR3. This chain's CDR3 is CASSDRVAGELFF. CDR3 nucleotide sequence: TGTGCCAGCAGCGACAGGGTGGCCGGGGAGCTGTTTTTT.

This clone was seen a single time. This sequence joins TRBV27 and TRBJ2-7; TRBD2 matches 10 bases. The ends lost 6 bases at V and 10 bases at J; junction bases unmatched: 9. The CDR3 length is 13 residues. Germline-derived CDR1 and CDR2 are MNHEY and SMNVEV (reference sequence). In DNA form, the CDR3 reads TGTGCCAGCAGCCCCCCGGGACTAGCGTTTCAGTACTTC. This translates into CASSPPGLAFQYF.

The chain carries TRBV10-3 and TRBJ2-7, with TRBD2 identical over 8 bases. V trimming: 2 bases; J trimming: 1 base; junction bases outside the gene matches: 7. The CDR3 loop spans 16 amino acids. The V gene's germline CDR1 is ENHRY and CDR2 SYGVKD. The CDR3 loop reads CAISERAGVKSYEQYF. The CDR3 nucleotides are TGTGCCATCAGTGAGCGAGCGGGAGTTAAGTCCTACGAGCAGTACTTC.

The rearrangement uses TRBV14 and TRBJ2-7; a weak D match, TRBD1 (6 bases). The CDR3 spans 15 residues. Trimming cost V 3 bases and J 3 bases, with 15 bases left between them. The germline CDR1 and CDR2 sequences are SGHDN and FVKESK. The CDR3 nucleotides are TGTGCCAGCAGCCAGGAGACAGGCGCACTCTACGAGCAGTACTTC. Its protein product is CASSQETGALYEQYF.

The genes are TRBV28 and TRBJ1-4, with 7 bases identical to TRBD1. The junction had 9 bases not matched to a gene; V was cut back by 6 bases and J by 8 bases. The CDR3 is 14 residues long. In germline, CDR1 is MDHEN, CDR2 SYDVKM. The CDR3 sequence: CASRSRDSGEKLFF. The CDR3 nucleotides read TGTGCCAGCAGGTCCCGGGACAGTGGAGAAAAACTGTTTTTT.

The rearrangement joins TRBV28 to TRBJ2-3, with 9 bases identical to TRBD2. The junction had 3 bases not matched to a gene; V was cut back by 4 bases and J by 1 base. There are 15 residues in the CDR3. CDR1 and CDR2 (germline): MDHEN, SYDVKM. This CDR3 reads CASSWSSGGTDTQYF. The DNA of the CDR3 is TGTGCCAGCAGTTGGTCTAGCGGGGGCACAGATACGCAGTATTTT. Variable domain in full (rest from reference TRBV28 and TRBJ2-3): DVKVTQSSRYLVKRTGEKVFLECVQDMDHENMFWYRQDPGLGLRLIYFSYDVKMKEKGDIPEGYSVSREKKERFSLILESASTNQTSMYLCASSWSSGGTDTQYFGPGTRLTVL.

CDR3 residues: CAWSSGEGETQYF. The CDR3 region has the DNA TGTGCCTGGAGTTCAGGGGAAGGAGAGACCCAGTACTTC. This rearrangement joins TRBV30 to TRBJ2-5; perhaps TRBD1 as D (6 bases). This CDR3 comprises 13 residues. V lost 2 bases, J lost 4 bases, and 11 bases lay in between. Germline loops: CDR1 GTSNPN, CDR2 SVGIG (reference sequence).

V usage is TRBV6-5 and J usage is TRBJ1-4; no definite D call. CDR1 MNHEY and CDR2 SVGAGI come from the germline V gene. The CDR3 length is 14 residues. Trimming removed 0 bases from V and 7 bases from J, with 9 bases in between. The CDR3 spells CASSYSKGVEKLFF. The CDR3 region has the DNA TGTGCCAGCAGTTACTCGAAGGGAGTTGAAAAACTGTTTTTT.

This clone has only a few counts. The chain joins TRBV5-1 to TRBJ1-1; the D is unclear. There are 14 residues in the CDR3. Germline V lookup: CDR1 SGHRS, CDR2 YFSETQ. V was pared by 0 bases and J by 3 bases, with 9 bases between. The CDR3 DNA sequence: TGCGCCAGCAGCTTGGGGGTGGCGGACACTGAAGCTTTCTTT. It yields the protein CASSLGVADTEAFF.

The chain carries TRBV29-1 and TRBJ2-7; TRBD1 matches 9 bases. V was pared by 7 bases and J by 3 bases, with 7 bases of the junction left unmatched. The CDR3 has 13 amino acids. Germline CDR1 reads SQVTM; CDR2 reads ANQGSEA. CDR3 in amino acids: CSAQGQGSYEQYF. The CDR3 DNA sequence: TGCAGCGCCCAAGGACAGGGGAGCTACGAGCAGTACTTC.

The J gene is TRBJ1-5, the V gene TRBV14, with 8 bases lining up with TRBD1. V gave up 1 base and J gave up 1 base; unmatched junction bases: 6. This CDR3 is 17 amino acids long. CDR1 is SGHDN, CDR2 FVKESK, per germline. In nucleotides, the CDR3 is TGTGCCAGCAGCCAAGCCAGGGGACAGGAGAGCAATCAGCCCCAGCATTTT. It is translated as CASSQARGQESNQPQHF.

The gene calls are TRBV15 and TRBJ1-2; 9 positions agree with TRBD1. The length of the CDR3 is 16 residues. Looked up from germline, CDR1 is LNHNV and CDR2 is YYDKDF (reference sequence). V dropped 0 bases and J dropped 3; count of bases not matched to a gene: 5. The CDR3 spells CATSRDGTGPHYGYTF. The CDR3 bases are TGTGCCACCAGCAGAGATGGGACAGGGCCCCACTATGGCTACACCTTC. The full variable domain, with the rest looked up from reference TRBV15 and TRBJ1-2, is DAMVIQNPRYQVTQFGKPVTLSCSQTLNHNVMYWYQQKSSQAPKLLFHYYDKDFNNEADTPDNFQSRRPNTSFCFLDIRSPGLGDTAMYLCATSRDGTGPHYGYTFGSGTRLTVV.

The rearrangement links TRBV12-3 or TRBV12-4 to TRBJ2-1; D is ambiguous. This CDR3 has 13 residues. V shed 7 bases and J shed 5 bases, with 12 bases lying between them. CDR3 DNA sequence: TGTGCCAGCATTCTCGCGCGCGACAATGAGCAGTTCTTC. Encoded protein: CASILARDNEQFF.

The gene calls are TRBV5-1 and TRBJ2-1; 10 nucleotides line up with TRBD2. Germline loops: CDR1 SGHRS, CDR2 YFSETQ. After removal of 4 bases from V and 0 bases from J, the junction contained 10 bases not matched to a gene. The length of the CDR3 is 18 residues. DNA for the CDR3: TGCGCCAGCAGCGAAGGACTAGCGGTGATTAGCTCCTACAATGAGCAGTTCTTC. The encoded protein is CASSEGLAVISSYNEQFF.

The chain combines TRBV20-1 with TRBJ1-5, with D maybe TRBD1 (6 bases). V gave up 3 bases and J gave up 2 bases, with 14 bases separating them. This CDR3 has 15 residues. Germline lookup yields CDR1 DFQATT and CDR2 SNEGSKA (reference sequence). The CDR3 loop is CSASLPRGGNQPQHF. For the CDR3, the DNA is TGCAGTGCTAGTCTTCCCAGGGGAGGCAATCAGCCCCAGCATTTT.

This chain links TRBV19 with TRBJ2-3; perhaps TRBD1 as D (6 bases). Germline V gives CDR1 LNHDA, CDR2 SQIVND (reference sequence). Trimming shortened V by 3 bases and J by 6 bases, and 13 bases separated the two germline ends. The CDR3 is made up of 14 amino acids. The CDR3 protein is CASSMYRAGDTQYF. The CDR3 DNA follows: TGTGCCAGTAGTATGTACAGGGCAGGGGATACGCAGTATTTT.

This chain joins TRBV19 and TRBJ2-7; 9 nucleotides align to TRBD2. Germline V lookup: CDR1 LNHDA, CDR2 SQIVND (reference sequence). This CDR3 region has 13 residues. The ends lost 7 bases at V and 3 bases at J; junction bases unmatched: 4. The CDR3 spells CASKKTSGYEQYF. The CDR3 DNA reads as TGTGCCAGTAAAAAGACTAGCGGCTACGAGCAGTACTTC.

This rearrangement joins TRBV3-1 (or the pseudogene TRBV3-2) to TRBJ2-7; D is perhaps TRBD1 (6 bases). This CDR3 is 14 amino acids long. Trimming stripped 1 base from V and 5 bases from J, with 12 bases between. CDR1 is LGHDT and CDR2 is YNNKEL in the germline V gene (reference sequence). The DNA for the CDR3 is TGTGCCAGCAGCCAAGGAGGGGGATCTAACGAGCAGTACTTC. Amino acids: CASSQGGGSNEQYF.